These T cell receptor beta chains were read from a single sample in a study of blood T cell repertoires in COVID-19. Clones were read by immunoSEQ multiplex PCR, and TCRdb kept only the in-frame ones, dropping some. The sample consists of some 380,000 clones, around 90% of them appearing once. Sequencing was performed on PBMCs or T cells enriched from blood (not recorded which). Receptors originate from a woman between 35 and 50 years old with acute COVID-19. CDR3s include the opening cysteine and the closing phenylalanine or tryptophan. D genes are given only for firm matches. Expanded clones are given a class, and other clones once, few, many or no size at all.

j_call v_call clone_size d_call cdr3_aa cdr3_nt
TRBJ1-1 TRBV5-1 NA TRBD1 CASSSQGTGETEAFF TGCGCCAGCAGCTCTCAAGGGACAGGGGAGACTGAAGCTTTCTTT
TRBJ2-7 TRBV29-1 NA NA CSIGQSSYEQYF TGCAGCATAGGACAGAGCTCCTACGAGCAGTACTTC
TRBJ1-1 TRBV18 NA NA CASSPGRNTEAFF TGTGCCAGCTCACCGGGCCGTAACACTGAAGCTTTCTTT
TRBJ2-2 TRBV2 NA NA CASIETGGPTGELFF TGTGCCAGCATCGAAACCGGGGGGCCAACCGGGGAGCTGTTTTTT
TRBJ2-5 TRBV15 NA TRBD1 CATSSLGTAFQETQYF TGTGCCACCAGCAGTCTAGGGACAGCCTTTCAAGAGACCCAGTACTTC
TRBJ2-1 TRBV7-9 NA TRBD1 CASSLGDRGHEQFF TGTGCCAGCAGCTTAGGAGACAGGGGCCATGAGCAGTTCTTC
TRBJ1-5 TRBV27 NA NA CASSFLGEGQPQHF TGTGCCAGCAGTTTCTTAGGGGAGGGACAGCCCCAGCATTTT
TRBJ2-2 TRBV27 once NA CASSPLRENTGELFF TGTGCCAGCAGTCCCCTCAGGGAGAACACCGGGGAGCTGTTTTTT
TRBJ1-5 TRBV15 NA NA CATSRARGGGQPQHF TGTGCCACCAGCAGAGCCCGGGGGGGTGGACAGCCCCAGCATTTT
TRBJ2-7 TRBV19 NA NA CASNGGHEQYF TGTGCCAGTAACGGTGGTCACGAGCAGTACTTC
TRBJ2-7 TRBV5-1 NA NA CASSFNTGTHSYEQYF TGCGCCAGCAGCTTTAACACAGGGACCCACTCCTACGAGCAGTACTTC
TRBJ1-5 TRBV5-4 NA NA CASSFGRGANQPQHF TGTGCCAGCAGCTTCGGCAGGGGAGCCAATCAGCCCCAGCATTTT